One sample yielded the 9 T cell receptor beta chains listed below, sequenced in a study of T cell responses to AZD1222 COVID-19 vaccine. The method was immunoSEQ multiplex PCR; TCRdb's version includes in-frame clones alone and lacks a portion of them. The sample includes approximately 43,000 clones, more than 70% seen only once; the top ten take approximately 25%. Here the sequenced sample was peripheral blood, taken 28 days after the second AZD1222 dose. Receptors originate from an adult who received the AZD1222 COVID-19 vaccine.

This clone was seen only once. The chain has TRBV9 and TRBJ2-3, with 7 bases that match TRBD1. The CDR3 runs 15 residues. With 0 bases clipped from V and 6 bases from J, the junction kept 7 bases outside the gene matches. Germline lookup yields CDR1 SGDLS and CDR2 YYNGEE. The CDR3 DNA sequence: TGTGCCAGCAGCGTAGCTAACAGGGGTATGGATACGCAGTATTTT. The encoded protein is CASSVANRGMDTQYF.

V and J are TRBV7-2 and TRBJ1-2; D gene unclear. The CDR3 has 12 amino acids. The germline V gene encodes CDR1 SGHTA and CDR2 FQGNSA. The germline V and J ends were trimmed by 5 bases and 4 bases, with 8 bases remaining between them. The DNA of the CDR3 is TGTGCCAGCAGCCTATCCCGCTATGGCTACACCTTC. Protein sequence: CASSLSRYGYTF.

The rearrangement joins TRBV6-1 to TRBJ2-7; TRBD1 agrees at 7 bases. CDR1 and CDR2 from the germline V gene are MNHNS and SASEGT. V trimming: 2 bases; J trimming: 12 bases; junction bases outside the gene matches: 7. The CDR3 length is 12 residues. DNA of the CDR3: TGTGCCAGCAGTGAACTTGAGGGGGCTCCGTACTTC. Translating it yields CASSELEGAPYF.

In nucleotides, the CDR3 is TGTGCCAGCAGCTTGCGGCAGGACTCCTACGAGCAGTACTTC. Its translation is CASSLRQDSYEQYF. The genes are TRBV11-2 and TRBJ2-7; D unclear. Per the germline V gene, CDR1 is SGHAT and CDR2 is FQNNGV. There are 14 residues in the CDR3. The V end lost 3 bases, the J end lost 0 bases, and 9 bases lay between the germline ends.

J is TRBJ1-4 and V is TRBV5-6; D not resolved. CDR3 length equals 14 residues. The V gene lost 2 bases and the J gene lost 5 bases, with 10 bases spanning the gap. Germline CDR1 SGHDT, CDR2 YYEEEE. The CDR3, as DNA: TGTGCCAGCAGCTTTGGACGGGAGAATGAAAAACTGTTTTTT. It translates to CASSFGRENEKLFF.

The chain carries TRBV13 and TRBJ2-3; 15 positions agree with TRBD2. Germline CDR1 reads PRHDT; CDR2 reads FYEKMQ (reference sequence). With 5 bases clipped from V and 4 bases from J, the junction kept 4 bases outside the gene matches. CDR3 size: 16 residues. The CDR3 nucleotides are TGTGCCAGCAGCCCCCGGACTAGCGGGAGGGCAGATACGCAGTATTTT. Translating gives CASSPRTSGRADTQYF.

The V call is TRBV9, the J call TRBJ2-3; D might be TRBD2 (6 bases). Germline V CDR1 and CDR2: SGDLS, YYNGEE. The CDR3 contains 14 residues. The V gene lost 4 bases and the J gene lost 4 bases, with 13 bases spanning the gap. DNA of the CDR3: TGTGCCAGCAGCAAAGCGGGTTGGGCAGATACGCAGTATTTT. Encoded protein: CASSKAGWADTQYF.

DNA of the CDR3: TGTGCCAGCAGTTTAAGGCTAGCGGGACCTGCTGAGCAGTTCTTC. Translated: CASSLRLAGPAEQFF. The chain combines TRBV27 with TRBJ2-1; 9 positions agree with TRBD2. Germline V CDR1 and CDR2: MNHEY, SMNVEV (reference sequence). CDR3 length: 15 amino acids. V lost 2 bases, J lost 9 bases, and 8 bases stayed unmatched.

The chain recombines TRBV7-9 with TRBJ1-2; 7 bases line up with TRBD1. The CDR3 loop spans 13 amino acids. Germline assignment: CDR1 SEHNR and CDR2 FQNEAQ (reference sequence). J lost 8 bases, V lost 1 base, and 4 bases had no gene match. Here the CDR3 reads CASSLDLGQGYTF. CDR3 bases: TGTGCCAGCAGCTTAGATCTGGGACAGGGCTACACCTTC.